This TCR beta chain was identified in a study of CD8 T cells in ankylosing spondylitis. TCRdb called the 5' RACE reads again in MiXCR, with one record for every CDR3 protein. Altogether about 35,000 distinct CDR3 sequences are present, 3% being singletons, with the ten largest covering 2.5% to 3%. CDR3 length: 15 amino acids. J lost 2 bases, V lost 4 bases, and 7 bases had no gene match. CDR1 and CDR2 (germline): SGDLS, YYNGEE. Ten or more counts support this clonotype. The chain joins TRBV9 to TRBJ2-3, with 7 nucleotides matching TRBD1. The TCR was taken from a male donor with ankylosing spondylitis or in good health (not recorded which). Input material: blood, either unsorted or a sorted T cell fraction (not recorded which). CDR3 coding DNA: TGTGCCAGCAGCCTTTGGGACAGCTACACAGATACGCAGTATTTT. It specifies CASSLWDSYTDTQYF.